The present entry profiles one TCR beta chain with its context. Assay used: immunoSEQ multiplex PCR; TCRdb lists only in-frame clones, some missing. The sample consists of over 250,000 clones, more than 75% of them appearing once. V trimming: 6 bases; J trimming: 7 bases; junction bases outside the gene matches: 7. This CDR3 spans 14 amino acids. Germline loops: CDR1 KGHSH, CDR2 LQKENI. The data derive from a study of blood T cell repertoires in COVID-19. The TCR comes from a woman aged 40-49 years who had recovered from COVID-19. The chain uses TRBV18 and TRBJ1-5, with TRBD1 matching 9 bases. Material for sequencing was peripheral blood. This CDR3 is CASSADRGWQPQHF. The CDR3 DNA sequence: TGTGCCAGCTCCGCGGACAGGGGATGGCAGCCCCAGCATTTT.